Described below is a single T cell receptor (beta chain) sequence and its context. The data belong to a study of CD8 T cells in Susac syndrome. The study sequenced TCR beta in blood CD8+ and CD4+ T cells. Purification of the CD8+ and CD4+ T cells relied on negative isolation, and TEMRA cells underwent FACS enrichment. With random hexamers, roughly 0.5 to 1 ug RNA was reverse transcribed. By means of immunoSEQ multiplex PCR, TCR beta CDR3 spanning 54 Vbeta and 13 Jbeta underwent amplification. TCRdb redid the calling of the immunoSEQ multiplex PCR reads with MiXCR, one entry per CDR3 protein. The table lists 150,000 to 200,000 distinct CDR3 sequences, over 85% of them singletons. V lost 4 bases and J 3 bases, leaving 13 bases between the germline ends. Germline V gene lookup returns CDR1 DFQATT and CDR2 SNEGSKA (reference sequence). The CDR3 consists of 14 residues.

The sequenced sample was CD4+ T cells from PBMCs. J is TRBJ1-5 and V is TRBV20-1, with D possibly TRBD1 on 6 matching bases. The clonotype comes from a human donor with multiple sclerosis. The CDR3 DNA is TGCAGTGCTACAGGGGCCTTTGACAATCAGCCCCAGCATTTT. Translation gives CSATGAFDNQPQHF.